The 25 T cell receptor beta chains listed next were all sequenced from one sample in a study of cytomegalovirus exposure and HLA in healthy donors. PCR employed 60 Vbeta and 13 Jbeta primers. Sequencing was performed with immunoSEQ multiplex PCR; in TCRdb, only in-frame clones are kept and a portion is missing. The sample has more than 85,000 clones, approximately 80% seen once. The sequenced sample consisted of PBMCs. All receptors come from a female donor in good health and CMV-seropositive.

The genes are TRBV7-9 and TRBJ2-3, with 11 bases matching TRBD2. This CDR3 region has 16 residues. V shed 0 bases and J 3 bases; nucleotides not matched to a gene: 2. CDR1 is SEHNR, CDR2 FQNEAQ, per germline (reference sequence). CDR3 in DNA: TGTGCCAGCAGCTTAGCGACTAGCGGGACTACAGATACGCAGTATTTT. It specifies CASSLATSGTTDTQYF.

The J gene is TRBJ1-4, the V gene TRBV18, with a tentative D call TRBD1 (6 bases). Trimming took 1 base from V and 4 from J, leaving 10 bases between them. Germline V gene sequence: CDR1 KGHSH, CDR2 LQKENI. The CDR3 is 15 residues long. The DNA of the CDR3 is TGTGCCAGCTCACCACAGACAGGCGTTAATGAAAAACTGTTTTTT. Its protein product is CASSPQTGVNEKLFF. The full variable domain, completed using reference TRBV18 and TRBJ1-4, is NAGVMQNPRHLVRRRGQEARLRCSPMKGHSHVYWYRQLPEEGLKFMVYLQKENIIDESGMPKERFSAEFPKEGPSILRIQQVVRGDSAAYFCASSPQTGVNEKLFFGSGTQLSVL.

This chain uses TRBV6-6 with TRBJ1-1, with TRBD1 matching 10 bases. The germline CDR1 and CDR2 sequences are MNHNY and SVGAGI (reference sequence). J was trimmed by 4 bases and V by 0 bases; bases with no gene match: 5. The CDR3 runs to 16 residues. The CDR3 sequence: CASSYSGQGLGTEAFF. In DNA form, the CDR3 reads TGTGCCAGCAGTTACTCGGGACAGGGGCTCGGCACTGAAGCTTTCTTT.

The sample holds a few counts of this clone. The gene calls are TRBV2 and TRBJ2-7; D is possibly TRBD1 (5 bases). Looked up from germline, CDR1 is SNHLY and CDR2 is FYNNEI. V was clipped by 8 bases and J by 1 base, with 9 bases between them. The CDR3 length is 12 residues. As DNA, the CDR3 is TGTGCCAGCGGCAGGACATCCTACGAGCAGTACTTC. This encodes CASGRTSYEQYF.

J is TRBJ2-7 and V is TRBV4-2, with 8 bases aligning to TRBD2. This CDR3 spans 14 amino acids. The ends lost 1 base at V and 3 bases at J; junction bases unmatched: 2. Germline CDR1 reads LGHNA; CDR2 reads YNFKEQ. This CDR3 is CASSQGAGDYEQYF. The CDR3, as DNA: TGTGCCAGCAGCCAAGGAGCGGGGGACTACGAGCAGTACTTC.

CDR3 in DNA: TGTGCCAGCAGCTCGCGGGCTGGGGCCAACGTCCTGACTTTC. It translates to CASSSRAGANVLTF. The V and J genes are TRBV5-4 and TRBJ2-6; a weak D match, TRBD2 (5 bases). Germline loops: CDR1 SGHNT, CDR2 YYREEE (reference sequence). The CDR3 has 14 amino acids. Deletions cut 3 bases from V and 2 bases from J, with 6 bases between.

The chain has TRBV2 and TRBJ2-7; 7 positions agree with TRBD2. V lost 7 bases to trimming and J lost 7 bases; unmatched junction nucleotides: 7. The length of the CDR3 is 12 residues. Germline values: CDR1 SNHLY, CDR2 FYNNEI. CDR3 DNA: TGTGCCAGCACCGCGGGGGTGGGGGAGCAGTACTTC. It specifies CASTAGVGEQYF. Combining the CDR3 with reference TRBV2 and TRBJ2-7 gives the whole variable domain EPEVTQTPSHQVTQMGQEVILRCVPISNHLYFYWYRQILGQKVEFLVSFYNNEISEKSEIFDDQFSVERPDGSNFTLKIRSTKLEDSAMYFCASTAGVGEQYFGPGTRLTVT.

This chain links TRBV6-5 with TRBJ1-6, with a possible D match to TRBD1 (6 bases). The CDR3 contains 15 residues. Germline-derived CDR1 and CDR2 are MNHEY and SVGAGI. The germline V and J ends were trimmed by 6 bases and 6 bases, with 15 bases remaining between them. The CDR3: CASRERGRGNSPLHF. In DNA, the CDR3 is TGTGCCAGCAGGGAGCGGGGGCGCGGTAATTCACCCCTCCACTTT.

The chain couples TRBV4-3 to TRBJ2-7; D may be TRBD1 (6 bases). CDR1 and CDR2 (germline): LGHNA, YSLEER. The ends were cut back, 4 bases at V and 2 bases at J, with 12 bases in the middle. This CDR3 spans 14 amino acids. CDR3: CASSRDKGTYEQYF. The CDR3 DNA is TGCGCCAGCAGCCGGGACAAAGGAACCTACGAGCAGTACTTC.

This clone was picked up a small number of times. The CDR3 DNA reads as TGTGCCAGTAGTATTACTAGCGGCCCCTACGAGCAGTACTTC. Amino acid sequence: CASSITSGPYEQYF. This chain joins TRBV19 and TRBJ2-7; TRBD2 matches at 8 bases. The germline CDR1 and CDR2 sequences are LNHDA and SQIVND (reference sequence). Unmatched junction bases numbered 3, after V lost 3 bases and J lost 2 bases. The CDR3 is made up of 14 amino acids.

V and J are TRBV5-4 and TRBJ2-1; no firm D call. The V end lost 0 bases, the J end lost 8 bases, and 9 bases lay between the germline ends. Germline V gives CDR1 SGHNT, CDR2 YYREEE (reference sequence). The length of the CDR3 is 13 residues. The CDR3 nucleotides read TGTGCCAGCAGCTTGGCCCCGCAGGATGAGCAGTTCTTC. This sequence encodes CASSLAPQDEQFF.

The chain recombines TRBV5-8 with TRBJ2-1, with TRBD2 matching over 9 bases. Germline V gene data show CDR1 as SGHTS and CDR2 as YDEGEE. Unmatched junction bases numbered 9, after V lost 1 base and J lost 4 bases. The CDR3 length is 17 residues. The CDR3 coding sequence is TGTGCCAGCAGCTTGCCCCCCAGTAGCGGGAGTTACAATGAGCAGTTCTTC. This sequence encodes CASSLPPSSGSYNEQFF.

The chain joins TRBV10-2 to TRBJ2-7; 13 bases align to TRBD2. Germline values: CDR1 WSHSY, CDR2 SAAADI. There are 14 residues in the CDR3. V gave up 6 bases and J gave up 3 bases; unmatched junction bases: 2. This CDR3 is CASSRLAGGYEQYF. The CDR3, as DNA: TGCGCCAGCAGCAGACTAGCGGGGGGCTACGAGCAGTACTTC.

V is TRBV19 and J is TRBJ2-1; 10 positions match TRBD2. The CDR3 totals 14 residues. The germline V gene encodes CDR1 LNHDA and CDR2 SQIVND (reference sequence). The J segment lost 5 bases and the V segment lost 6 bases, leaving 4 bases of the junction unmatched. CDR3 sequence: CASSWTSGDNEQFF. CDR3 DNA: TGTGCCAGTAGCTGGACTAGCGGAGACAATGAGCAGTTCTTC. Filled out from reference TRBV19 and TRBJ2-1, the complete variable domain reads DGGITQSPKYLFRKEGQNVTLSCEQNLNHDAMYWYRQDPGQGLRLIYYSQIVNDFQKGDIAEGYSVSREKKESFPLTVTSAQKNPTAFYLCASSWTSGDNEQFFGPGTRLTVL.

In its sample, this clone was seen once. The CDR3 is CAIGTGVQPQHF. CDR3 in DNA: TGTGCCATAGGAACAGGGGTTCAGCCCCAGCATTTT. The V and J genes are TRBV6-1 and TRBJ1-5; 7 bases agree with TRBD1. Germline CDR1 and CDR2: MNHNS and SASEGT. There are 12 residues in the CDR3. V shed 10 bases and J 6 bases; nucleotides not matched to a gene: 6.

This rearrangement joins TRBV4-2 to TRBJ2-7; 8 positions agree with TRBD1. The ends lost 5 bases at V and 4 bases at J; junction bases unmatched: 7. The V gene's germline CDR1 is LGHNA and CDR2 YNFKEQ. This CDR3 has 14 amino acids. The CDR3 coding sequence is TGTGCCAGCAGCGAGACAGGGGAGGTGTACGAGCAGTACTTC. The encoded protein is CASSETGEVYEQYF.

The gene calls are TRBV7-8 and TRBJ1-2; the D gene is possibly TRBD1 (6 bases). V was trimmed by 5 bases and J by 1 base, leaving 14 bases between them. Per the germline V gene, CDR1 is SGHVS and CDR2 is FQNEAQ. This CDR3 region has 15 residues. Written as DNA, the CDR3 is TGTGCCAGCAGCACTAGACAGGATGTTAACTATGGCTACACCTTC. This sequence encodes CASSTRQDVNYGYTF. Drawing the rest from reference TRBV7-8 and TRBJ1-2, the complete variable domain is GAGVSQSPRYKVAKRGQDVALRCDPISGHVSLFWYQQALGQGPEFLTYFQNEAQLDKSGLPSDRFFAERPEGSVSTLKIQRTQQEDSAVYLCASSTRQDVNYGYTFGSGTRLTVV.

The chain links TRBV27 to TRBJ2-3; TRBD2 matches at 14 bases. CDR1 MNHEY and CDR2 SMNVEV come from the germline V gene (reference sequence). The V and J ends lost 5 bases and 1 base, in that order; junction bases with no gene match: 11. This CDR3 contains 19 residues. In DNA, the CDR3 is TGTGCCAGCAGTCCCAGACTAGCGGGAGGGCCTAGAGGCACAGATACGCAGTATTTT. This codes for CASSPRLAGGPRGTDTQYF.

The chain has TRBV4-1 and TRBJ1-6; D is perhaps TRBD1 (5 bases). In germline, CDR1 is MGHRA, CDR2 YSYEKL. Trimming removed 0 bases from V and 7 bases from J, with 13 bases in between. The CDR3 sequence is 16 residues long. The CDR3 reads CASSQEGGRENSPLHF. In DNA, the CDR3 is TGCGCCAGCAGCCAAGAGGGGGGACGGGAGAATTCACCCCTCCACTTT.

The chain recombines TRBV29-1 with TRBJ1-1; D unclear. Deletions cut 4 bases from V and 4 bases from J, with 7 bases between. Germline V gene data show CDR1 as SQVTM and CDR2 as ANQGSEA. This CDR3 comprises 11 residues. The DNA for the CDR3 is TGCAGCGTTGCCTCCCCCACTGAAGCTTTCTTT. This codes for CSVASPTEAFF.

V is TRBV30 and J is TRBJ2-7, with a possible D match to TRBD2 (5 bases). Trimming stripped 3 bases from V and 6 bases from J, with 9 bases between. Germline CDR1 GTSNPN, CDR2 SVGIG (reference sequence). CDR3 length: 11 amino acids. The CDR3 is CAWSRGSEQYF. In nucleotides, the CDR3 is TGTGCCTGGAGCCGGGGTAGCGAGCAGTACTTC.

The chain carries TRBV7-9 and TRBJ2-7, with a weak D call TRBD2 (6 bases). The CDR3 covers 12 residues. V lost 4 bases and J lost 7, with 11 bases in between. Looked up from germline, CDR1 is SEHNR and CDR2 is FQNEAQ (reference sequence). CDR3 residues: CASSSSAGEQYF. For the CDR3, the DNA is TGTGCCAGCAGCTCCTCGGCGGGAGAGCAGTACTTC.

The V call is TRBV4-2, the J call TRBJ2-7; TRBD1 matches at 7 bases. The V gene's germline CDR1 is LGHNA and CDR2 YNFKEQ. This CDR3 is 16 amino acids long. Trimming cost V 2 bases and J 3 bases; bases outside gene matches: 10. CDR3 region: CASSQTHTGAGYEQYF. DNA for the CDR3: TGTGCCAGCAGCCAAACCCACACAGGGGCGGGCTACGAGCAGTACTTC.

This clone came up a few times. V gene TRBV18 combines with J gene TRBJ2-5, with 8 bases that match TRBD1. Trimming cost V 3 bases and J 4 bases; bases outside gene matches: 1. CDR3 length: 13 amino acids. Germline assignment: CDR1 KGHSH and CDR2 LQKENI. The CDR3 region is CASSPDRGETQYF. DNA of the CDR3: TGTGCCAGCTCACCCGACAGGGGAGAGACCCAGTACTTC.

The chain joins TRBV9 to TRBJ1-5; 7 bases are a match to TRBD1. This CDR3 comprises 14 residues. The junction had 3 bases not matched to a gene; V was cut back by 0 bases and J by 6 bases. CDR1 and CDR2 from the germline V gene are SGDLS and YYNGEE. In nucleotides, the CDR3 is TGTGCCAGCAGCGTAGAAGGGGGCGGTCAGCCCCAGCATTTT. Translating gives CASSVEGGGQPQHF.